A selection of T cell receptor beta chains follows, all from one sample in a study of cytotoxic CD8 clonotypes in ibrutinib-treated CLL. Using immunoSEQ multiplex PCR, the repertoire was profiled, and TCRdb retains in-frame clones only, with some absent. This table has around 140,000 clones, about 80% appearing once. The specimen was PBMCs, collected after 24 months of ibrutinib treatment. The source of these receptors is a human donor with chronic lymphocytic leukemia. Each CDR3 is given with its conserved first and last residue. Each record gives: V gene, CDR3 length, D gene, J gene, clone size, CDR3 protein, CDR3 DNA. The D gene is left open where the match is weak. Clone size appears in some rows only: once, few, many, or a class for an expanded clone.

TRBV5-1,11,.,TRBJ2-2,.,CASSFAGELFF,TGCGCCAGCAGCTTCGCCGGGGAGCTGTTTTTT
TRBV29-1,12,TRBD1,TRBJ2-5,.,CSLRTGAETQYF,TGCAGCCTACGGACAGGGGCTGAGACCCAGTACTTC
TRBV28,14,.,TRBJ1-6,few,CASSLRVSGSPLHF,TGTGCCAGCAGTCTGAGGGTGTCCGGATCACCCCTCCACTTT
TRBV6-6,14,TRBD1,TRBJ1-1,.,CASSWVRDSAEAFF,TGTGCCAGCAGTTGGGTTCGGGACAGTGCTGAAGCTTTCTTT
TRBV4-1,16,.,TRBJ2-3,.,CASSQGPPGPPDTQYF,TGCGCCAGCAGCCAAGGTCCCCCGGGGCCCCCAGATACGCAGTATTTT
TRBV7-2,15,TRBD1,TRBJ1-2,.,CASSKAPGQNYGYTF,TGTGCCAGCAGCAAAGCGCCGGGACAGAACTATGGCTACACCTTC
TRBV28,14,.,TRBJ2-2,.,CASSLGGNTGELFF,TGTGCCAGCAGTTTAGGGGGGAACACCGGGGAGCTGTTTTTT
TRBV10-3,13,.,TRBJ2-7,.,CAIRPDTSREQYF,TGTGCCATCAGGCCCGACACCTCGCGTGAGCAGTACTTC
TRBV5-1,13,.,TRBJ1-2,few,CASSAQQGGGYTF,TGCGCCAGCAGCGCCCAACAGGGAGGTGGCTACACCTTC
TRBV6-6,12,.,TRBJ2-7,.,CASSPASYEQYF,TGTGCCAGCAGTCCCGCATCCTACGAGCAGTACTTC
TRBV10-3,15,TRBD1,TRBJ1-6,.,CAISESGQYNSPLHF,TGTGCCATCAGTGAGTCGGGACAGTATAATTCACCCCTCCACTTT
TRBV10-3,15,TRBD1,TRBJ2-3,once,CAIRGGGTPTDTQYF,TGTGCCATCAGAGGGGGCGGAACCCCCACAGATACGCAGTATTTT
TRBV28,15,TRBD2,TRBJ2-1,.,CASTRGTSGYNEQFF,TGTGCCAGCACCCGGGGGACTAGCGGTTACAATGAGCAGTTCTTC
TRBV28,11,.,TRBJ2-7,.,CASSQKYEQYF,TGTGCCAGCAGCCAAAAATACGAGCAGTACTTC
TRBV6-1,15,.,TRBJ2-3,.,CASSEAGSVMDTQYF,TGTGCCAGCAGTGAAGCAGGGTCCGTGATGGATACGCAGTATTTT
TRBV5-4,17,.,TRBJ2-2,.,CASSFGVGSAYPGELFF,TGTGCCAGCAGCTTCGGTGTAGGGTCGGCCTATCCCGGGGAGCTGTTTTTT
TRBV18,17,TRBD1,TRBJ1-1,.,CASSRQAVWQGASEAFF,TGTGCCAGCTCACGGCAGGCCGTGTGGCAGGGGGCCTCTGAAGCTTTCTTT
TRBV4-3,14,.,TRBJ2-3,.,CASSQAWGGDTQYF,TGCGCCAGCAGCCAAGCGTGGGGTGGAGATACGCAGTATTTT
TRBV5-1,16,TRBD2,TRBJ2-5,.,CASSLDAGLAEETQYF,TGCGCCAGCAGCTTGGACGCGGGACTAGCGGAAGAGACCCAGTACTTC
TRBV9,13,.,TRBJ1-2,.,CASSPGSGGGYTF,TGTGCCAGCAGCCCCGGGTCCGGAGGAGGCTACACCTTC
TRBV5-1,12,.,TRBJ2-3,.,CASSLPTDTQYF,TGCGCCAGCAGCCTACCCACAGATACGCAGTATTTT
TRBV5-1,13,.,TRBJ1-4,.,CASAGGPNEKLFF,TGCGCCAGCGCGGGGGGTCCTAATGAAAAACTGTTTTTT
TRBV7-3,13,.,TRBJ1-1,few,CASGVQGNTEAFF,TGTGCCTCGGGGGTACAGGGGAACACTGAAGCTTTCTTT
TRBV15,15,.,TRBJ2-7,.,CATSPSLSVMYEQYF,TGTGCCACCAGCCCCAGCTTGAGCGTTATGTACGAGCAGTACTTC
TRBV11-3,12,.,TRBJ2-5,once,CASSSSSGTQYF,TGTGCCAGCAGCTCCTCCTCGGGGACCCAGTACTTC
TRBV11-2,16,.,TRBJ2-2,.,CASSLAGQTNTGELFF,TGTGCCAGCAGCTTAGCCGGACAGACCAACACCGGGGAGCTGTTTTTT
TRBV6-5,14,.,TRBJ2-7,.,CASSYRQVLGEQYF,TGTGCCAGCAGTTACCGACAGGTTCTGGGCGAGCAGTACTTC
TRBV27,16,TRBD1,TRBJ2-7,few,CASSLTPGTAFSEQYF,TGTGCCAGCAGCTTAACCCCCGGGACAGCCTTCTCCGAGCAGTACTTC
TRBV7-2,14,TRBD2,TRBJ2-5,.,CASSTLAGVETQYF,TGTGCCAGCAGCACCCTAGCGGGGGTGGAGACCCAGTACTTC
TRBV7-5,12,.,TRBJ1-2,.,CARARTDYGYTF,TGTGCCAGAGCCAGGACAGACTATGGCTACACCTTC
TRBV6-6,12,.,TRBJ1-5,.,CATRRGNQPQHF,TGTGCTACCCGTCGGGGCAATCAGCCCCAGCATTTT
TRBV18,16,.,TRBJ2-2,.,CASSRGGLENTGELFF,TGTGCCAGCTCCCGAGGGGGACTGGAGAACACCGGGGAGCTGTTTTTT
TRBV6-6,15,TRBD2,TRBJ2-7,once,CASRPGGGPSYEQYF,TGTGCCAGCAGGCCGGGGGGTGGGCCTTCCTACGAGCAGTACTTC
TRBV4-3,15,.,TRBJ2-7,.,CASSPELGTVYEQYF,TGCGCCAGCAGCCCAGAGCTCGGAACAGTCTACGAGCAGTACTTC
TRBV7-9,16,.,TRBJ1-5,.,CASSLGTATYNQPQHF,TGTGCCAGCAGCTTAGGTACAGCTACTTACAATCAGCCCCAGCATTTT
TRBV6-6,14,TRBD1,TRBJ2-7,once,CASSYGGTGLEQYF,TGTGCCAGCAGTTACGGGGGGACAGGGCTCGAGCAGTACTTC
TRBV7-9,15,TRBD2,TRBJ2-1,.,CASSLVALAGSEQFF,TGTGCCAGCAGCTTAGTTGCGCTAGCGGGTTCTGAGCAGTTCTTC
TRBV6-1,15,.,TRBJ1-5,.,CASSGGHWGNQPQHF,TGTGCCAGCAGTGGGGGTCATTGGGGCAATCAGCCCCAGCATTTT
TRBV19,16,TRBD1,TRBJ2-5,.,CASSPRQGIGAETQYF,TGTGCCAGTAGTCCCCGACAGGGGATTGGCGCGGAGACCCAGTACTTC
TRBV7-6,15,.,TRBJ1-1,.,CASSLLGGKNTEAFF,TGTGCCAGCAGCTTACTGGGGGGGAAAAACACTGAAGCTTTCTTT
TRBV6-5,14,.,TRBJ1-2,.,CASSYSQAVRGYTF,TGTGCCAGCAGTTACTCACAGGCGGTTCGTGGCTACACCTTC
TRBV10-3,15,TRBD1,TRBJ2-7,few,CAISEPYRGSYEQYF,TGTGCCATCAGTGAGCCCTACAGGGGCTCCTACGAGCAGTACTTC
TRBV28,12,.,TRBJ1-2,.,CASSLPPDGYTF,TGTGCCAGCAGTTTACCCCCGGATGGCTACACCTTC
TRBV19,17,TRBD1,TRBJ2-7,.,CASSAGTGAIGAYEQYF,TGTGCCAGTAGTGCCGGGACAGGCGCTATAGGTGCCTACGAGCAGTACTTC
TRBV18,14,.,TRBJ2-7,.,CASSVAPGAYEQYF,TGTGCCAGCTCTGTGGCCCCTGGGGCCTACGAGCAGTACTTC
TRBV11-2,15,.,TRBJ2-3,many,CASSSWGPSTDTQYF,TGTGCCAGCAGCTCTTGGGGGCCGAGCACAGATACGCAGTATTTT
TRBV9,15,.,TRBJ2-2,once,CASSPRIADTGELFF,TGTGCCAGCAGCCCCCGGATCGCGGACACCGGGGAGCTGTTTTTT
TRBV6-7,15,TRBD1,TRBJ2-7,few,CASSPDRGLVYEQYF,TGTGCCAGCAGTCCCGACAGGGGGCTGGTCTACGAGCAGTACTTC
TRBV28,15,.,TRBJ2-1,.,CASHPGAFPYNEQFF,TGTGCCAGCCACCCCGGGGCGTTCCCATACAATGAGCAGTTCTTC
TRBV18,14,.,TRBJ2-3,.,CASSPGVASDTQYF,TGTGCCAGCTCACCAGGGGTAGCATCAGATACGCAGTATTTT
TRBV19,17,TRBD2,TRBJ2-1,.,CASSRGLAGGYWDEQFF,TGTGCCAGTAGTAGGGGACTAGCGGGAGGGTATTGGGATGAGCAGTTCTTC
TRBV19,16,TRBD2,TRBJ2-1,.,CASSIIASGSNNEQFF,TGTGCCAGTAGTATCATCGCTAGCGGGAGTAACAATGAGCAGTTCTTC
TRBV6-1,15,.,TRBJ2-3,.,CATTPRDPRWDTQYF,TGTGCCACAACCCCCCGGGACCCTCGTTGGGATACGCAGTATTTT
TRBV30,13,TRBD1,TRBJ1-2,.,CASPDRPGGGYTF,TGTGCCTCCCCGGACAGGCCCGGGGGCGGCTACACCTTC
TRBV7-7,14,.,TRBJ2-7,few,CASSPGPLSYEQYF,TGTGCTAGCAGCCCAGGACCGCTCTCCTACGAGCAGTACTTC
TRBV28,17,.,TRBJ1-5,.,CASSLGSRTDSNQPQHF,TGTGCCAGCAGTTTGGGTTCACGGACGGATAGCAATCAGCCCCAGCATTTT
TRBV20-1,11,.,TRBJ2-1,.,CSARAPRGQFF,TGCAGTGCTAGAGCCCCTCGGGGGCAGTTCTTC
TRBV7-9,14,TRBD1,TRBJ1-6,.,CASSPERGRSPLHF,TGTGCCAGCAGCCCCGAGAGGGGGCGATCACCCCTCCACTTT